This T cell receptor beta chain emerged from a study of spatial heterogeneity in lung cancer. Study-wide background: The study consistently detected more beta-chain than alpha-chain sequences. Findings and limits, study-wide: Follow-up blood showed ubiquitous expanded tumor TCRs less than blood at resection did.

Described time point: sample taken at primary tumor resection. Unsorted tumor, nontumor lung tissue or cryopreserved PBMC supplied the whole RNA. Carried by each TCR cDNA molecule was a unique molecular identifier. Each CDR3 protein is one row after TCRdb ran MiXCR on the 5' RACE reads. The profile covers tens of thousands of distinct CDR3 sequences, with approximately 18% appearing a single time and about 6.8% taken by the ten largest. Germline V gives CDR1 SGHDT, CDR2 YYEEEE. CDR3 length: 15 amino acids. After removal of 4 bases from V and 7 bases from J, the junction contained 7 bases not matched to a gene. Details on this clonotype: Its antigen is not identified.

J is TRBJ1-6 and V is TRBV5-6; TRBD1 matches at 8 bases. Source: PBMCs, taken at surgery. This receptor was taken from a male donor with early-stage non-small cell lung cancer. The CDR3 sequence: CASSTGTGRNSPLHF. Written as DNA, the CDR3 is TGTGCCAGCAGCACAGGGACAGGAAGAAATTCACCCCTCCACTTT.